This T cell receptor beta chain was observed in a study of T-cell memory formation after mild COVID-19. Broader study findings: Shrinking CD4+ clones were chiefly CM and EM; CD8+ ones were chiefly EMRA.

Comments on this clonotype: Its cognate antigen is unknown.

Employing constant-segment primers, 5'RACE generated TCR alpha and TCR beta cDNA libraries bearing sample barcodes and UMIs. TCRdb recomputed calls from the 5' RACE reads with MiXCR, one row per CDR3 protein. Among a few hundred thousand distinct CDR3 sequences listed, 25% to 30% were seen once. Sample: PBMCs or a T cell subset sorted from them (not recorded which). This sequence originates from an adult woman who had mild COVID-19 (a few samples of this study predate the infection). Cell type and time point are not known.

The CDR3 is CASTPGGGFSYEQYF. DNA for the CDR3: TGTGCCAGCACCCCCGGTGGGGGTTTCTCCTACGAGCAGTACTTC. V usage is TRBV2 and J usage is TRBJ2-7; D possibly matches TRBD1 or TRBD2 (5 bases each). CDR1 and CDR2 (germline): SNHLY, FYNNEI. Deletions cut 7 bases from V and 0 bases from J, with 16 bases between. The CDR3 length is 15 residues.